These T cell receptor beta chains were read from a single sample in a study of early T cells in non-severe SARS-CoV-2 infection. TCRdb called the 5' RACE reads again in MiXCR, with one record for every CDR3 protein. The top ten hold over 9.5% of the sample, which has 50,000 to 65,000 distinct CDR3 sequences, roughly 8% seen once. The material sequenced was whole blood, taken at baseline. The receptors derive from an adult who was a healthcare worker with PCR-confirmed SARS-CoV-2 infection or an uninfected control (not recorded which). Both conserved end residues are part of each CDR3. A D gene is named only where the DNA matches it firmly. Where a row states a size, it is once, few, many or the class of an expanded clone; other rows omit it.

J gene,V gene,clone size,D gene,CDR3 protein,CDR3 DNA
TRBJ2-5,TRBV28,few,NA,CASSFQGRRETQYF,TGTGCCAGCAGTTTTCAGGGTCGACGAGAGACCCAGTACTTC
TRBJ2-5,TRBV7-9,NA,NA,CASSLSGVKETQYF,TGTGCCAGCAGCTTATCAGGGGTTAAGGAGACCCAGTACTTC
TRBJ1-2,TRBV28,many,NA,CASSFPTVRNYGYTF,TGTGCCAGCAGTTTCCCGACAGTCCGGAACTATGGCTACACCTTC
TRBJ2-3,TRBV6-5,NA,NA,CASSLTVAPTDTQYF,TGTGCCAGCTCCCTCACAGTAGCTCCCACAGATACGCAGTATTTT
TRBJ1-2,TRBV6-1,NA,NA,CASYETGYTF,TGTGCCAGCTACGAGACAGGCTACACCTTC
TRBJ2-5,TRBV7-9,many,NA,CASSAGQTYQETQYF,TGTGCCAGCAGCGCGGGACAGACGTACCAAGAGACCCAGTACTTC
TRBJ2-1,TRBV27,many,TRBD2,CASSFPSASGPSSYNEQFF,TGTGCCAGCAGTTTCCCCTCGGCTAGCGGACCGAGCTCCTACAATGAGCAGTTCTTC
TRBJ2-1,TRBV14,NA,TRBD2,CASSQHGTSGFEQFF,TGTGCCAGCAGCCAACACGGGACTAGCGGCTTCGAGCAGTTCTTC
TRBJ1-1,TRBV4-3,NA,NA,CASSQDFNGIWGSNTEAFF,TGCGCCAGCAGCCAAGATTTCAATGGGATTTGGGGATCGAACACTGAAGCTTTCTTT
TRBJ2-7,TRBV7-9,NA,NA,CASSSTRKDKPYEQYF,TGTGCCAGCAGCTCAACGCGGAAGGACAAACCCTACGAGCAGTACTTC
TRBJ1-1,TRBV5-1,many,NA,CASSYAGDSAFF,TGCGCCAGCAGCTATGCAGGGGATTCGGCTTTCTTT
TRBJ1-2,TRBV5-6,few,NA,CASRPDTSYGYTF,TGTGCCAGCAGACCGGACACCTCCTATGGCTACACCTTC
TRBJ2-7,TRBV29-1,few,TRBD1,CSVSGTGGFSYEQYF,TGCAGCGTCTCCGGGACAGGGGGCTTTTCGTACGAGCAGTACTTC
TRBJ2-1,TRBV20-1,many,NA,CSAPGPNNEQFF,TGCAGTGCTCCCGGGCCAAACAATGAGCAGTTCTTC
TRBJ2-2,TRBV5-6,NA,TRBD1,CASSPTGQGATGELFF,TGTGCCAGCAGCCCTACGGGACAGGGGGCCACCGGGGAGCTGTTTTTT
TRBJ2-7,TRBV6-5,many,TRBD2,CASSYSGGLGSYEQYF,TGTGCCAGCAGTTACTCGGGGGGGTTAGGGTCCTACGAGCAGTACTTC
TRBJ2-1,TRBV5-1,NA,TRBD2,CASSLVGLKYNEQFF,TGCGCCAGCAGCTTGGTGGGACTAAAGTACAATGAGCAGTTCTTC
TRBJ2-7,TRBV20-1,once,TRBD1,CSGTALDEQYF,TGCTCTGGGACAGCGCTTGATGAGCAGTACTTC
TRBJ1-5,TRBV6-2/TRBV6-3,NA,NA,CASRTHRVVQPQHF,TGTGCCAGCAGGACCCACAGGGTCGTGCAGCCCCAGCATTTT
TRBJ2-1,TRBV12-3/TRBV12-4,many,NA,CASSFVGAISSYNEQFF,TGTGCCAGCAGTTTTGTAGGTGCGATAAGCTCCTACAATGAGCAGTTCTTC
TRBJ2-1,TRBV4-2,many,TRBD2,CASSLRTSGIVGNEQFF,TGTGCCAGCAGCCTAAGGACTAGCGGGATTGTTGGTAATGAGCAGTTCTTC
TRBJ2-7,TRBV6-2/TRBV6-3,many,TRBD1,CASSSNRDSYEQYF,TGTGCCAGCAGCTCGAATCGGGACAGCTACGAGCAGTACTTC
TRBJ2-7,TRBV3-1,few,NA,CASSPGPTNEQYF,TGTGCCAGCAGCCCAGGACCAACTAACGAGCAGTACTTC
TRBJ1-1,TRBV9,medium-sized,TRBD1,CASSADMQGVGGTEAFF,TGTGCCAGCAGCGCTGATATGCAGGGGGTTGGAGGCACTGAAGCTTTCTTT
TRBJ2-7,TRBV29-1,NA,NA,CSVSNYRLAHEQYF,TGCAGCGTTTCGAATTATCGGCTTGCCCACGAGCAGTACTTC
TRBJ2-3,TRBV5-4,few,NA,CASSLKGGTQYF,TGTGCCAGCAGCTTGAAGGGTGGTACGCAGTATTTT
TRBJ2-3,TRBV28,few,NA,CASSLYGDTDTQYF,TGTGCCAGCAGTTTGTACGGTGACACAGATACGCAGTATTTT